These 9 T cell receptor beta chains came from one sample sequenced in a study of cytomegalovirus exposure and HLA in healthy donors. The study ran its PCR with 60 Vbeta and 13 Jbeta primers. Sequenced by immunoSEQ multiplex PCR; TCRdb stores in-frame clones only, minus some. The table lists more than 140,000 clones, roughly four fifths of them singletons. The sequencing input was PBMCs. These TCRs come from a man aged 18 to 29 in good health and CMV-seropositive.

The gene calls are TRBV18 and TRBJ1-1; D unclear. Per the germline V gene, CDR1 is KGHSH and CDR2 is LQKENI. This CDR3 is built from 15 residues. The V gene lost 1 base and the J gene lost 4 bases, with 13 bases spanning the gap. This CDR3 is CASSPQGRSGTEAFF. CDR3 in DNA: TGTGCCAGCTCACCACAAGGGAGATCGGGCACTGAAGCTTTCTTT.

The genes are TRBV2 and TRBJ2-1; 7 bases are shared with TRBD1. V dropped 10 bases and J dropped 6; count of bases not matched to a gene: 24. Germline V gene sequence: CDR1 SNHLY, CDR2 FYNNEI. CDR3 length equals 18 residues. The CDR3 sequence: CATLLAMRDRDSLNEQFF. The CDR3, as DNA: TGTGCCACCCTTCTTGCGATGCGAGACAGGGACAGCCTCAATGAGCAGTTCTTC.

The rearrangement uses TRBV7-9 and TRBJ1-1; 8 bases match TRBD1. The CDR3 loop spans 15 amino acids. The germline V gene encodes CDR1 SEHNR and CDR2 FQNEAQ (reference sequence). J was trimmed by 4 bases and V by 2 bases; bases with no gene match: 6. Here the CDR3 reads CASSLLTGAGTEAFF. The CDR3 DNA reads TGTGCCAGCAGCTTACTGACAGGGGCCGGCACTGAAGCTTTCTTT. Together with reference TRBV7-9 and TRBJ1-1, the CDR3 gives the full variable domain: DTGVSQNPRHKITKRGQNVTFRCDPISEHNRLYWYRQTLGQGPEFLTYFQNEAQLEKSRLLSDRFSAERPKGSFSTLEIQRTEQGDSAMYLCASSLLTGAGTEAFFGQGTRLTVV.

The chain employs TRBV30 and TRBJ2-1; possible D gene TRBD1, 5 bases. V was clipped by 5 bases and J by 8 bases, with 10 bases between them. There are 11 residues in the CDR3. Germline-derived CDR1 and CDR2 are GTSNPN and SVGIG (reference sequence). The DNA of the CDR3 is TGTGCCTGGGGGGCTAGGGATGAGCAGTTCTTC. It specifies CAWGARDEQFF.

The gene calls are TRBV15 and TRBJ1-1, with D perhaps matching TRBD1 (5 bases). Between the trimmed V and J ends, which lost 8 bases and 4 bases, there was a span of 14 bases. CDR1 and CDR2 (germline): LNHNV, YYDKDF (reference sequence). The CDR3 runs to 13 residues. CDR3 sequence reads: CATGQGSFTEAFF. The CDR3 DNA sequence: TGTGCCACCGGCCAGGGCAGCTTCACTGAAGCTTTCTTT.

The rearrangement links TRBV6-5 to TRBJ2-5; no firm D call. The ends were cut back, 2 bases at V and 3 bases at J, with 7 bases in the middle. The CDR3 is 13 amino acids. Per germline, CDR1 MNHEY and CDR2 SVGAGI. The DNA of the CDR3 is TGTGCCAGCAGTTACGAAGAGAAAGAGACCCAGTACTTC. Translation gives CASSYEEKETQYF.

For this clone: Sequence at one end of the junction differs from germline and may be a read error. J is TRBJ2-3 and V is TRBV7-7; 11 nucleotides match TRBD2. The V gene's germline CDR1 is SSHAT and CDR2 FNYEAQ (reference sequence). There are 17 residues in the CDR3. The CDR3 DNA follows: TGTGCTAGCAGGCCTTACCTGGGACTAGCGGCCAGGGATACGCAGTATTTT. Protein product: CASRPYLGLAARDTQYF.

The chain combines TRBV6-1 with TRBJ1-6, with 9 bases aligning to TRBD1. Unmatched junction bases numbered 8, after V lost 9 bases and J lost 5 bases. CDR1 MNHNS and CDR2 SASEGT come from the germline V gene. CDR3 length: 15 amino acids. CDR3 DNA sequence: TGTGCCAGTAATCGGGACAGGGATAATAATTCACCCCTCCACTTT. It is translated as CASNRDRDNNSPLHF.

This clone has just a few counts. CDR3 sequence: CSVEMASGSAHTQYF. In nucleotides, the CDR3 is TGCAGCGTTGAAATGGCTAGCGGGAGCGCCCATACGCAGTATTTT. The V call is TRBV29-1, the J call TRBJ2-3; 10 nucleotides align to TRBD2. The CDR3 sequence is 15 residues long. J lost 7 bases, V lost 2 bases, and 9 bases had no gene match. Germline CDR1 and CDR2: SQVTM and ANQGSEA.